This T cell receptor (beta chain) was observed in a study of Ad26.COV2.S vaccination and SARS-CoV-2 variants (dated by TCRdb to 2020 to 2022). Context from the whole study: Donors in the vaccine arm were drawn from COV1001, a phase I-IIa trial of Ad26.COV2.S in healthy adults that was multicentre, randomized, double-blind and placebo-controlled. Ad26.COV2.S was administered intramuscularly at 5 x 10^10 or 1 x 10^11 viral particles, either as a single shot or as two shots given 56 days apart. Trial participants were randomized into five groups of five, in which low-dose or high-dose Ad26.COV2.S was given once or twice, or placebo was given on both occasions. TCRbeta repertoire sequencing was used to assess the specificity and breadth of SARS-CoV-2-reactive T cell receptors after Ad26.COV2.S vaccination. The TCR-sequenced set comprised approximately 32 samples: some 19 Ad26.COV2.S vaccine recipients, 5 placebo recipients and 8 SARS-CoV-2 convalescent individuals. Blinding of investigators to trial group allocation was maintained during experiments and outcome assessment.

The immunoSEQ Assay was the method used to sequence TCRbeta CDR3 regions. After extraction, genomic DNA underwent amplification by bias-controlled multiplex PCR, followed by high-throughput sequencing. Under the source paper's analysis protocol: To quantify the absolute abundance of every unique TCRbeta CDR3 region, sequences were collapsed and filtered. Usable DNA was measured by amplifying reference genes present in all nucleated cells, and TCRbeta template counts were normalized to that usable DNA to estimate T cell fraction. Repertoire TCRs were annotated as SARS-CoV-2-specific when V gene, CDR3 amino acid sequence and J gene were exactly matched to a known reactive TCR set. The reference SARS-CoV-2 TCR set was derived from MIRA and filtered for enrichment in COVID-19-positive ImmuneCODE repertoires, a step that removed public or cross-reactive TCRs. Using the MIRA antigens, annotated TCRs were further analysed by specific ORF or by position within an ORF. Depth was the summed frequency of annotated unique rearrangements, while breadth was defined as annotated unique rearrangements over total unique productive rearrangements. Two-sided Wilcoxon rank-sum tests were applied when comparing TCR breadth between groups. Imported from immuneACCESS, the table was reduced by TCRdb to in-frame sequences with V and J called. These copies leave out some clones; in studies compared against another copy, an unresolved V gene accounts for under half, and the cause of the remainder is not known. The V and J calls and clone size are taken from that table; D and trimming were inferred from the DNA. For this sample there are around 300,000 clones; about 90% appear just once. The top ten clones comprise about 5% of the sample.

This specimen's treatment or condition label, per the study, means: some 19 received Ad26.COV2.S at low or high dose, single or two shots; several received placebo; per-sample allocation not given. Repertoires of vaccine and placebo recipients were sequenced from samples taken on day 63 after the first injection. Cohort 1b enrolled roughly 25 adults aged 18-55 years at a single site in Boston, USA, between 29 July and 7 August 2020. Ad26.COV2.S was a replication-incompetent adenovirus type 26 vector that expressed a prefusion-stabilized SARS-CoV-2 spike protein derived from the original Wuhan strain. About this clone: This receptor's antigen is unknown. No clone much larger than this one lies a single base away; base qualities are absent.

Looking up the germline V gene (reference sequence) yields CDR1 GTSNPN and CDR2 SVGIG. V is pared back by 5 bases and J by 0 bases, with 4 bases lying between the germline termini. The CDR3 runs 11 amino acids, cysteine and phenylalanine included. Here the CDR3 DNA is all that survives: 33 bases in frame from base 1. Study-level results and caveats: The study lacked the statistical power to compare responses across vaccine doses or regimens. Higher spike-specific TCR breadth was observed in Ad26.COV2.S recipients than in placebo recipients (P = 0.0014). Vaccine and placebo recipients had comparable non-spike TCR breadth, which fits with the vaccine containing only spike. After vaccination, substantial breadth of spike-specific CD8+ and CD4+ T cell responses was reported. According to the authors, total T cell responses may have been underestimated by the TCR breadth and depth analyses.

The material sequenced was peripheral blood, taken in a trial of Ad26.COV2.S vaccine versus placebo. The clonotype comes from a person aged 18 to 59 who received the Ad26.COV2.S COVID-19 vaccine or a placebo. Here the chain combines TRBV30 and TRBJ1-1, with the D gene not clear enough to name. The CDR3 loop reads CAWGVNTEAFF. The bases read TGTGCCTGGGGGGTGAACACTGAAGCTTTCTTT.